The T cell receptor beta chain under discussion was sequenced for a study of blood T cell repertoires in COVID-19. Study-wide background: The United States, Italy and Spain were the sources of the acute and convalescent COVID-19 samples. T cells, B-cell-depleted T cells, or PBMCs supplied cDNA or gDNA.

In the study's own analysis: Amplification of reference gene primers provided the estimated nucleated cell counts. Only in-frame clones appear in the TCRdb table, and some are missing; sequencing was by immunoSEQ multiplex PCR. V, J and clone size are those of that table, while D and trimming were read from the DNA. The sample lists a few hundred thousand clones, 80% to 85% occurring once. This CDR3 region has 16 residues. CDR1 is SNHLY, CDR2 FYNNEI, per germline. Trimming removed 4 bases from V and 6 bases from J, with 22 bases in between. This chain links TRBV2 with TRBJ2-7; tentative D call: TRBD2 (6 bases). Material for sequencing was peripheral blood. The sequence came from a woman aged 40 to 50 who had recovered from COVID-19. The CDR3 DNA follows: TGTGCCAGCAGTGGGGTCGGAGGGGCTCTAGGAAGCGAGCAGTACTTC. Protein: CASSGVGGALGSEQYF.